Below, 27 T cell receptor beta chains from the same sample are listed, as sequenced in a study of cytomegalovirus exposure and HLA in healthy donors. With 60 Vbeta and 13 Jbeta primers, the PCR was carried out. TCRdb keeps only in-frame clones here, not all; method: immunoSEQ multiplex PCR. This table has approximately 100,000 clones, 65% to 80% appearing once. The sample consisted of PBMCs. Receptors were obtained from a woman aged 40 to 50 in good health and CMV-seronegative.

This chain connects TRBV7-8 to TRBJ1-5; tentatively, D is TRBD1 (6 bases). Trimming pared 5 bases from V and 2 bases from J, leaving 13 bases between. The germline V gene encodes CDR1 SGHVS and CDR2 FQNEAQ. This CDR3 has 15 amino acids. In DNA form, the CDR3 reads TGTGCCAGCAGCCAGAGTTCAGGGGGCAATCAGCCCCAGCATTTT. Its translation is CASSQSSGGNQPQHF.

This CDR3 is CASSYVDSKTQYF. For the CDR3, the DNA is TGTGCCAGCAGTTACGTGGACAGTAAGACCCAGTACTTC. This rearrangement joins TRBV6-6 to TRBJ2-5; D perhaps matches TRBD1 (6 bases). Trimming pared 2 bases from V and 6 bases from J, leaving 10 bases between. The V gene's germline CDR1 is MNHNY and CDR2 SVGAGI (reference sequence). CDR3 size: 13 residues.

CDR3 protein: CASSQDLRISGANVLTF. The CDR3 DNA follows: TGCGCCAGCAGCCAAGATCTGCGTATCTCTGGGGCCAACGTCCTGACTTTC. The gene calls are TRBV4-1 and TRBJ2-6; D call uncertain. V lost 0 bases, J lost 0 bases, and 9 bases lay in between. Germline V CDR1 and CDR2: MGHRA, YSYEKL. This CDR3 contains 17 residues.

V usage is TRBV11-2 and J usage is TRBJ2-5; no definite D call. Matching the DNA end better, TRBJ2-7 makes the J call doubtful. The CDR3 sequence is 13 residues long. CDR1 and CDR2 from the germline V gene are SGHAT and FQNNGV. In DNA, the CDR3 is TGTGCCAGCAGCTTAACGCGCCGCTACGAGCAGTACTTC. It specifies CASSLTRRYEQYF.

This clone was observed a single time. As DNA, the CDR3 is TGTGCCAGCAGCTACCGGGGAGCCGGGGTTGAAAAACTGTTTTTT. It encodes CASSYRGAGVEKLFF. V gene TRBV7-2 combines with J gene TRBJ1-4, with no clear D. Germline V gene lookup returns CDR1 SGHTA and CDR2 FQGNSA. The CDR3 totals 15 residues. V lost 4 bases and J lost 7, with 16 bases in between. The full variable domain, its missing parts supplied by reference TRBV7-2 and TRBJ1-4, is GAGVSQSPSNKVTEKGKDVELRCDPISGHTALYWYRQSLGQGLEFLIYFQGNSAPDKSGLPSDRFSAERTGGSVSTLTIQRTQQEDSAVYLCASSYRGAGVEKLFFGSGTQLSVL.

In this sample, this clone turned up once. This chain joins TRBV30 and TRBJ1-3; 10 bases align to TRBD1. The CDR3 extends over 15 amino acids. The germline V gene encodes CDR1 GTSNPN and CDR2 SVGIG (reference sequence). The V gene end was trimmed by 3 bases and the J gene end by 3 bases; junction bases not matched to a gene: 5. The CDR3 DNA reads as TGTGCCTGGAGGCGACAGGGGGCTTTTGGAAACACCATATATTTT. Translation: CAWRRQGAFGNTIYF.

This clone has only a few counts. The chain is built from TRBV10-1 and TRBJ2-2, with a weak D call TRBD2 (6 bases). This CDR3 is 15 amino acids long. Germline V gene data show CDR1 as WNHNN and CDR2 as SYGVQD (reference sequence). V was shortened by 2 bases and J by 6 bases, with 13 bases between the two germline ends. CDR3 in amino acids: CASSEGRGSAGELFF. The DNA for the CDR3 is TGCGCCAGCAGTGAGGGCCGGGGGAGCGCCGGGGAGCTGTTTTTT.

V is TRBV5-4 and J is TRBJ2-1; D call uncertain. The V end was cut by 5 bases, the J end by 0 bases, with 9 bases between. CDR3 length: 14 residues. Germline V CDR1 and CDR2: SGHNT, YYREEE (reference sequence). The CDR3 loop is CASRVGSSYNEQFF. Here the CDR3 DNA reads TGTGCCAGCAGAGTCGGTAGCTCCTACAATGAGCAGTTCTTC.

The chain recombines TRBV9 with TRBJ1-5; D gene ambiguous. V dropped 0 bases and J dropped 0 bases, with 22 bases sitting between them. There are 20 residues in the CDR3. The germline CDR1 and CDR2 sequences are SGDLS and YYNGEE. The CDR3 DNA sequence: TGTGCCAGCAGCGTAGCTACATGGTGTCGGGTCAAACATAGCAATCAGCCCCAGCATTTT. It yields the protein CASSVATWCRVKHSNQPQHF.

The chain combines TRBV9 with TRBJ2-3; 14 nucleotides agree with TRBD2. The CDR3 totals 16 residues. The V segment lost 3 bases and the J segment 6 bases; nucleotides outside the gene matches: 6. Germline V gene sequence: CDR1 SGDLS, CDR2 YYNGEE. This CDR3 is CASSATSGGAGDTQYF. Here the CDR3 DNA reads TGTGCCAGCAGCGCGACTAGCGGGGGGGCAGGGGATACGCAGTATTTT.

The J gene is TRBJ1-6, the V gene TRBV19, with 11 bases aligning to TRBD1. The ends lost 5 bases at V and 4 bases at J; junction bases unmatched: 7. CDR1 and CDR2 from the germline V gene are LNHDA and SQIVND (reference sequence). The CDR3 consists of 17 residues. The CDR3 region is CASSSSGTGGYNSPLHF. CDR3 sequence (DNA): TGTGCCAGTAGTTCCTCCGGGACAGGGGGATATAATTCACCCCTCCACTTT.

The chain recombines TRBV21-1 with TRBJ1-1; the D call in the table, TRBD1, was not verified against the DNA. TRBV21-1 is a pseudogene locus. This CDR3 spans 17 amino acids. The CDR3 is CASSKEGEAGPNTEAFF. The CDR3 coding sequence is TGTGCCAGCAGCAAAGAGGGCGAGGCAGGGCCGAACACTGAAGCTTTCTTT.

This clone was counted only a few times. V usage is TRBV2 and J usage is TRBJ2-2; 8 positions agree with TRBD1. The CDR3 contains 14 residues. The junction had 5 bases not matched to a gene; V was cut back by 7 bases and J by 4 bases. Germline loops: CDR1 SNHLY, CDR2 FYNNEI. The CDR3 DNA sequence: TGTGCCAGCATAGGCAGGGGGCGCACCGGGGAGCTGTTTTTT. Amino acid sequence: CASIGRGRTGELFF.

The gene calls are TRBV11-1 and TRBJ2-3, with TRBD1 matching 8 bases. The CDR3 consists of 15 residues. V lost 2 bases to trimming and J lost 4 bases; unmatched junction nucleotides: 5. The germline V gene has CDR1 SGHAT and CDR2 FQDESV (reference sequence). The CDR3 coding sequence is TGTGCCAGCAGCTTAATGGGACAGGAGGCAGATACGCAGTATTTT. It yields the protein CASSLMGQEADTQYF. Filled out from reference TRBV11-1 and TRBJ2-3, the complete variable domain reads EAEVAQSPRYKITEKSQAVAFWCDPISGHATLYWYRQILGQGPELLVQFQDESVVDDSQLPKDRFSAERLKGVDSTLKIQPAELGDSAMYLCASSLMGQEADTQYFGPGTRLTVL.

A word on this clone: The conserved phenylalanine or tryptophan is not found at the CDR3 terminus, so this likely reflects a read error. The V gene is TRBV18, the J gene TRBJ2-7; tentative D call: TRBD2 (7 bases). The V end was cut by 3 bases, the J end by 6 bases, with 18 bases between. Germline V CDR1 and CDR2: KGHSH, LQKENI. This CDR3 is built from 15 residues. CDR3 sequence reads: CASSPGLGGPSEQYL. The DNA for the CDR3 is TGTGCCAGCTCACCTGGCTTGGGGGGGCCCTCCGAGCAGTACCTC.

This chain links TRBV7-2 with TRBJ1-1, with TRBD1 identical over 10 bases. Per the germline V gene, CDR1 is SGHTA and CDR2 is FQGNSA. J gave up 4 bases and V 6 bases, and 8 bases lay outside the gene matches. This CDR3 has 15 residues. In DNA form, the CDR3 reads TGTGCCAGCAGTTCGACAGGGGGCGCGGGCACTGAAGCTTTCTTT. Encoded protein: CASSSTGGAGTEAFF.

The chain recombines TRBV19 with TRBJ2-7, with D possibly matching TRBD2 (5 bases). The germline gives CDR1 LNHDA, CDR2 SQIVND (reference sequence). Trimming cost V 5 bases and J 4 bases, with 18 bases left between them. This CDR3 contains 15 residues. As DNA, the CDR3 is TGTGCCAGTAGTTCCTCCGGGAACCCCGCTTACGAGCAGTACTTC. It specifies CASSSSGNPAYEQYF.

This sequence joins TRBV28 and TRBJ2-7; D is ambiguous. This CDR3 is 11 amino acids long. Germline V gives CDR1 MDHEN, CDR2 SYDVKM. Trimming stripped 8 bases from V and 2 bases from J, with 7 bases between. The CDR3 is CASETAYEQYF. Here the CDR3 DNA reads TGTGCCAGCGAAACAGCCTACGAGCAGTACTTC.

This clone was seen only a few times. The genes are TRBV4-2 and TRBJ2-1; possible D gene TRBD2, 6 bases. The germline gives CDR1 LGHNA, CDR2 YNFKEQ. The CDR3 runs 14 residues. V dropped 4 bases and J dropped 2 bases, with 9 bases sitting between them. The CDR3 DNA is TGTGCCAGCAGCCCTGGGACTGCCTACAATGAGCAGTTCTTC. Protein: CASSPGTAYNEQFF.

The chain uses TRBV4-2 and TRBJ2-5; 9 nucleotides agree with TRBD2. This CDR3 contains 17 residues. The trim removed 1 base at V and 1 base at J, leaving 7 bases unmatched. Looked up from germline, CDR1 is LGHNA and CDR2 is YNFKEQ. The CDR3 coding sequence is TGTGCCAGCAGCCAAGTGGGGCGGGAGGGCCCCCAAGAGACCCAGTACTTC. Translating it yields CASSQVGREGPQETQYF.

The J gene is TRBJ1-4, the V gene TRBV18; 9 bases align to TRBD1. The germline V gene has CDR1 KGHSH and CDR2 LQKENI. This CDR3 is built from 17 residues. V shed 1 base, J shed 0 bases, and the junction held 3 bases outside the gene matches. CDR3 residues: CASSPRGQGATNEKLFF. The CDR3 bases are TGTGCCAGCTCACCACGGGGACAGGGTGCAACTAATGAAAAACTGTTTTTT.

The chain is built from TRBV9 and TRBJ1-2; 9 positions agree with TRBD1. Trimming removed 2 bases from V and 8 bases from J; junction bases left unmatched: 7. CDR3 size: 14 residues. Germline-derived CDR1 and CDR2 are SGDLS and YYNGEE. The CDR3 DNA reads as TGTGCCAGCAGCGTGGAGGACAGGGGAGGCGGCTACACCTTC. Its protein product is CASSVEDRGGGYTF.

This chain connects TRBV7-9 to TRBJ1-1; D unclear. Germline assignment: CDR1 SEHNR and CDR2 FQNEAQ (reference sequence). The CDR3 spans 14 residues. The V and J ends lost 1 base and 1 base respectively, with 7 bases between them. The CDR3: CASSLVVGNTEAFF. CDR3 DNA sequence: TGTGCCAGCAGCTTAGTGGTCGGGAACACTGAAGCTTTCTTT.

The V call is TRBV18, the J call TRBJ2-1, with TRBD2 matching over 10 bases. V lost 0 bases to trimming and J lost 9 bases; unmatched junction nucleotides: 8. Germline V CDR1 and CDR2: KGHSH, LQKENI. CDR3 size: 16 residues. The CDR3 protein is CASSPPLAGVNGEQFF. The CDR3 DNA reads TGTGCCAGCTCACCACCTCTAGCGGGAGTTAACGGTGAGCAGTTCTTC.

The chain links TRBV15 to TRBJ2-5; TRBD2 might be the D (6 bases). Per the germline V gene, CDR1 is LNHNV and CDR2 is YYDKDF (reference sequence). V lost 0 bases, J lost 5 bases, and 19 bases lay in between. CDR3 length: 17 residues. For the CDR3, the DNA is TGTGCCACCAGCAGAGATGGCGGGAACCTCCTCGCGGAGACCCAGTACTTC. Translated, it gives CATSRDGGNLLAETQYF.

This rearrangement joins TRBV6-6 to TRBJ2-7; the match to TRBD1 covers 10 bases. The CDR3 is 15 residues long. V lost 2 bases and J lost 7; bases outside the gene matches: 8. Germline V gene sequence: CDR1 MNHNY, CDR2 SVGAGI (reference sequence). The CDR3 spells CASSYRDRGIGEQYF. The CDR3, as DNA: TGTGCCAGCAGTTACCGGGACAGGGGCATCGGGGAGCAGTACTTC.

Regarding this clone: Germline and junction disagree at one end, which may indicate a read error. This chain links TRBV7-9 with TRBJ1-1; TRBD1 matches at 11 bases. Germline CDR1 and CDR2: SEHNR and FQNEAQ (reference sequence). The CDR3 runs to 18 residues. The CDR3: CSSSFIGQGASRGTEAFF. The CDR3 DNA follows: TGTTCCAGCAGCTTCATAGGACAGGGGGCCAGCCGGGGCACTGAAGCTTTCTTT.